One sample yielded the 20 T cell receptor beta chains listed below, sequenced in a study of chemoradiotherapy in HPV16-positive cancers. The repertoire was sequenced with immunoSEQ multiplex PCR; TCRdb's copy has only in-frame clones and lacks some. The sample gives 1,700 or so clones, around 78% of which show up once; around 20% is in the top ten. Here the sequenced sample was tumor tissue, taken from a patient who underwent chemoradiotherapy. Receptor source: a human donor with HPV-associated anogenital cancer.

The V and J genes are TRBV7-9 and TRBJ2-5, with 7 bases matching TRBD1. Trimming took 5 bases from V and 5 from J; bases not matched to a gene: 11. The CDR3 runs 15 residues. Germline values: CDR1 SEHNR, CDR2 FQNEAQ (reference sequence). The CDR3 loop is CASSPSGQFVETQYF. In nucleotides, the CDR3 is TGTGCCAGCAGCCCGTCGGGACAGTTTGTGGAGACCCAGTACTTC.

The gene calls are TRBV9 and TRBJ2-3, with D maybe TRBD2 (6 bases). CDR1 SGDLS and CDR2 YYNGEE come from the germline V gene. The CDR3 contains 13 residues. V lost 3 bases to trimming and J lost 1 base, with 6 bases between them. CDR3 coding DNA: TGTGCCAGCAGCGCGGGAGGCACAGATACGCAGTATTTT. Translating gives CASSAGGTDTQYF.

This clone was seen a handful of times. The chain joins TRBV5-4 to TRBJ2-7; D is ambiguous. The germline V and J ends were trimmed by 0 bases and 0 bases, with 7 bases remaining between them. The CDR3 contains 14 residues. The germline CDR1 and CDR2 sequences are SGHNT and YYREEE (reference sequence). CDR3 in amino acids: CASSLGGNSYEQYF. The CDR3 DNA reads as TGTGCCAGCAGCTTGGGCGGCAACTCCTACGAGCAGTACTTC.

This rearrangement joins TRBV5-1 to TRBJ2-5, with 8 positions matching TRBD2. Trimming removed 3 bases from V and 5 bases from J; junction bases left unmatched: 9. Germline V gives CDR1 SGHRS, CDR2 YFSETQ. This CDR3 has 15 amino acids. DNA of the CDR3: TGCGCCAGCAGCTCCAGCGGGGGTCCAGGGGAGACCCAGTACTTC. It translates to CASSSSGGPGETQYF.

This clone has just a few counts. The chain employs TRBV7-9 and TRBJ2-2; D possibly uses TRBD1 or TRBD2 (6 bases each). The V gene's germline CDR1 is SEHNR and CDR2 FQNEAQ (reference sequence). V lost 0 bases and J lost 1, with 12 bases in between. The CDR3 sequence is 17 residues long. The CDR3 nucleotides are TGTGCCAGCAGCTTAGCGGAGGGACATTGGAACACCGGGGAGCTGTTTTTT. This translates into CASSLAEGHWNTGELFF.

This chain uses TRBV6-1 with TRBJ2-3, with 11 bases lining up with TRBD1. The CDR3 contains 14 residues. V gave up 7 bases and J gave up 4 bases; unmatched junction bases: 4. Germline loops: CDR1 MNHNS, CDR2 SASEGT. CDR3 region: CASTWTGGADTQYF. The CDR3 bases are TGTGCCAGCACTTGGACAGGGGGCGCAGATACGCAGTATTTT.

In its sample, this clone ranks as large (0.1 to 1%). The chain couples TRBV28 to TRBJ1-1, with D tentatively TRBD1 (5 bases). The CDR3 has 13 amino acids. Germline V CDR1 and CDR2: MDHEN, SYDVKM. V was pared by 3 bases and J by 4 bases, with 9 bases between. CDR3 DNA: TGTGCCAGCAGTTTGAAGCAGGGCACTGAAGCTTTCTTT. This encodes CASSLKQGTEAFF.

V is TRBV10-3 and J is TRBJ2-3; 8 bases match TRBD1. After removal of 10 bases from V and 4 bases from J, the junction contained 4 bases not matched to a gene. This CDR3 comprises 12 residues. The V gene's germline CDR1 is ENHRY and CDR2 SYGVKD. The CDR3 DNA is TGTGCCACCAGGACAGGGTCAGATACGCAGTATTTT. Amino acid sequence: CATRTGSDTQYF.

This clone was observed a handful of times. The chain combines TRBV19 with TRBJ2-1; D is possibly TRBD2 (6 bases). The CDR3 is made up of 14 amino acids. V was shortened by 5 bases and J by 10 bases, with 18 bases between the two germline ends. The germline CDR1 and CDR2 sequences are LNHDA and SQIVND (reference sequence). The CDR3 DNA reads TGTGCCAGTAGTCCAAGGGACTCCCGAACAGAGCAGTTCTTC. Protein sequence: CASSPRDSRTEQFF.

Comment on this clone: A read error may account for a junction end that differs from germline. This chain uses TRBV5-4 with TRBJ2-7; 9 bases match TRBD1. This CDR3 comprises 15 residues. CDR1 and CDR2 (germline): SGHNT, YYREEE (reference sequence). CDR3 in amino acids: CASSLGQGSAYEQYF. As DNA, the CDR3 is TGTGCCAGCAGTTTGGGACAGGGATCGGCCTACGAGCAGTACTTC.

The rearrangement joins TRBV25-1 to TRBJ2-7, with D perhaps matching TRBD1 (6 bases). Germline CDR1 and CDR2: MGHDK and SYGVNS. The CDR3 is 15 amino acids. Trimming stripped 3 bases from V and 2 bases from J, with 14 bases between. The CDR3 reads CASSDGRGDTYEQYF. For the CDR3, the DNA is TGTGCCAGCAGTGACGGCAGGGGCGACACCTACGAGCAGTACTTC.

The chain combines TRBV10-2 with TRBJ2-1; no definite D call. CDR3 length: 11 amino acids. The V gene lost 0 bases and the J gene lost 15 bases, with 9 bases spanning the gap. Germline V gene lookup returns CDR1 WSHSY and CDR2 SAAADI. CDR3 DNA sequence: TGCGCCAGCAGTGAGTCGGGCGTTCGGTTCTTC. It is translated as CASSESGVRFF.

V and J are TRBV28 and TRBJ2-7, with D uncertain. The V gene lost 2 bases and the J gene lost 2 bases, with 16 bases spanning the gap. Per the germline V gene, CDR1 is MDHEN and CDR2 is SYDVKM. The length of the CDR3 is 16 residues. The CDR3 DNA reads TGTGCCAGCAGTTTAGTCAAGGGCGAACCCACCTACGAGCAGTACTTC. Translated, it gives CASSLVKGEPTYEQYF.

The sample holds a few counts of this clone. The chain joins TRBV5-4 to TRBJ1-1; D might be TRBD1 (5 bases). V dropped 7 bases and J dropped 4 bases, with 8 bases sitting between them. In germline, CDR1 is SGHNT, CDR2 YYREEE (reference sequence). CDR3 length equals 11 residues. CDR3 nucleotide sequence: TGTGCCAGCGGGGGGGGCACTGAAGCTTTCTTT. Translation: CASGGGTEAFF.

As to this clone: The same CDR3 can be traced to other DNA sequences in this sample. The chain links TRBV30 to TRBJ1-5; the D is unclear. Germline V lookup: CDR1 GTSNPN, CDR2 SVGIG (reference sequence). V lost 1 base to trimming and J lost 1 base, with 5 bases between them. There are 13 residues in the CDR3. CDR3 coding DNA: TGTGCCTGGAGTGCACAGAGCAATCAGCCCCAGCATTTT. Protein product: CAWSAQSNQPQHF.

The chain has TRBV29-1 and TRBJ1-1; no clear D. CDR1 and CDR2 (germline): SQVTM, ANQGSEA. V gave up 3 bases and J gave up 3 bases, with 5 bases separating them. This CDR3 is 11 amino acids long. The CDR3 sequence is CSVERDTEAFF. The CDR3 bases are TGCAGCGTTGAGAGGGACACTGAAGCTTTCTTT.

This chain joins TRBV4-2 and TRBJ2-2, with 11 bases lining up with TRBD2. The CDR3 is 17 amino acids. Germline CDR1 is LGHNA and CDR2 is YNFKEQ. J was trimmed by 4 bases and V by 6 bases; bases with no gene match: 10. The CDR3 sequence is CASSLSIAGGGTGELFF. CDR3 DNA: TGTGCCAGCAGTCTTAGCATAGCGGGGGGGGGCACCGGGGAGCTGTTTTTT.

This clone turned up a few times. V and J are TRBV7-2 and TRBJ2-5; 7 bases line up with TRBD2. The germline gives CDR1 SGHTA, CDR2 FQGNSA. V shed 5 bases, J shed 1 base, and the junction held 4 bases outside the gene matches. This CDR3 comprises 14 residues. The CDR3 DNA reads TGTGCCAGCAGCGCTCGCGGGGGCCAAGAGACCCAGTACTTC. It specifies CASSARGGQETQYF.

This clone came up a few times. J is TRBJ1-4 and V is TRBV27; TRBD1 matches 7 bases. The V segment lost 10 bases and the J segment 6 bases; nucleotides outside the gene matches: 14. Per germline, CDR1 MNHEY and CDR2 SMNVEV (reference sequence). The CDR3 runs to 15 residues. The DNA for the CDR3 is TGTGCCAACAGCAGCCCGCTCGACAGGGATGAAAAACTGTTTTTT. Amino acids: CANSSPLDRDEKLFF.

The chain uses TRBV2 and TRBJ2-5; maybe TRBD2 (6 bases). The J call may be mistaken, given a closer DNA end match to TRBJ2-7. Germline V lookup: CDR1 SNHLY, CDR2 FYNNEI. The CDR3 is 12 amino acids. For the CDR3, the DNA is TGTGCCAGCAGGGGAGGAAACTACGAGCAGTACTTC. Its protein product is CASRGGNYEQYF.